Below are 18 T cell receptor beta chains sequenced from a single sample in a study of T cell responses to AZD1222 COVID-19 vaccine. Produced via immunoSEQ multiplex PCR; TCRdb's table is partial and in-frame only. The table lists approximately 60,000 clones, 80% to 85% of them singletons. The starting material was peripheral blood, obtained on day 0 of AZD1222 vaccination. The receptors stem from an adult in good health.

The rearrangement joins TRBV4-1 to TRBJ2-7, with D possibly matching TRBD2 (5 bases). This CDR3 is built from 13 residues. V dropped 0 bases and J dropped 2 bases, with 5 bases sitting between them. Germline V CDR1 and CDR2: MGHRA, YSYEKL. CDR3 loop: CASSQDGAYEQYF. DNA for the CDR3: TGCGCCAGCAGCCAAGACGGGGCCTACGAGCAGTACTTC.

V gene TRBV7-2 combines with J gene TRBJ2-3; D perhaps matches TRBD2 (6 bases). The CDR3 runs 14 residues. Trimming removed 5 bases from V and 2 bases from J, with 11 bases in between. The germline CDR1 and CDR2 sequences are SGHTA and FQGNSA. CDR3 sequence (DNA): TGTGCCAGCAGCGCGAGCGGGTACACAGATACGCAGTATTTT. It codes for CASSASGYTDTQYF.

The chain couples TRBV19 to TRBJ2-1; 11 bases are a match to TRBD1. V dropped 4 bases and J dropped 9; count of bases not matched to a gene: 5. Germline V lookup: CDR1 LNHDA, CDR2 SQIVND (reference sequence). This CDR3 is built from 14 residues. CDR3 sequence: CASSTGTGGGEQFF. CDR3 in DNA: TGTGCCAGTAGTACGGGGACAGGGGGAGGTGAGCAGTTCTTC.

V is TRBV10-1 and J is TRBJ1-1; D call uncertain. CDR1 and CDR2 from the germline V gene are WNHNN and SYGVQD (reference sequence). Trimming stripped 0 bases from V and 11 bases from J, with 7 bases between. This CDR3 comprises 11 residues. The DNA for the CDR3 is TGCGCCAGCAGTGAGTCCGGGAAGGCTTTCTTT. Its translation: CASSESGKAFF.

The chain has TRBV7-8 and TRBJ1-2; D call uncertain. The CDR3 extends over 16 amino acids. CDR1 SGHVS and CDR2 FQNEAQ come from the germline V gene. Between the trimmed V and J ends, which lost 5 bases and 6 bases, there was a span of 22 bases. The CDR3 nucleotides are TGTGCCAGCAGCAGAGGACCCACCCCCCCACTGGATGGCTACACCTTC. It encodes CASSRGPTPPLDGYTF.

This sequence joins TRBV5-4 and TRBJ1-2; 10 nucleotides agree with TRBD1. The germline V gene has CDR1 SGHNT and CDR2 YYREEE (reference sequence). V dropped 4 bases and J dropped 2; count of bases not matched to a gene: 8. The CDR3 sequence is 16 residues long. CDR3 DNA: TGTGCCAGCAGCCTTATCCGGGACAGGGGAAACTATGGCTACACCTTC. Translation gives CASSLIRDRGNYGYTF. The whole variable domain, filled in from reference TRBV5-4 and TRBJ1-2, reads ETGVTQSPTHLIKTRGQQVTLRCSSQSGHNTVSWYQQALGQGPQFIFQYYREEENGRGNFPPRFSGLQFPNYSSELNVNALELDDSALYLCASSLIRDRGNYGYTFGSGTRLTVV.

This rearrangement joins TRBV3-1 (or the pseudogene TRBV3-2) to TRBJ1-1; D is ambiguous. Germline V gene lookup returns CDR1 LGHDT and CDR2 YNNKEL (reference sequence). The V and J ends lost 0 bases and 2 bases respectively, with 7 bases between them. The CDR3 covers 14 residues. CDR3 in amino acids: CASSQDSTNTEAFF. DNA of the CDR3: TGTGCCAGCAGCCAAGATTCCACTAACACTGAAGCTTTCTTT.

This chain uses TRBV5-5 with TRBJ1-6; D not resolved. Germline V CDR1 and CDR2: SGHKS, YYEKEE (reference sequence). V was cut by 0 bases and J by 8 bases, with 6 bases left in between. CDR3 length: 13 residues. The CDR3 DNA is TGTGCCAGCAGCTTGGCCGGAGATTCACCCCTCCACTTT. Its protein is CASSLAGDSPLHF.

J is TRBJ1-2 and V is TRBV27; D is perhaps TRBD1 (6 bases). The CDR3 length is 14 residues. V dropped 5 bases and J dropped 0 bases, with 10 bases sitting between them. The germline V gene has CDR1 MNHEY and CDR2 SMNVEV (reference sequence). The CDR3 loop is CASSPRQANYGYTF. The CDR3 nucleotides read TGTGCCAGCAGTCCAAGACAGGCTAACTATGGCTACACCTTC.

The chain couples TRBV11-3 to TRBJ2-1, with D perhaps matching TRBD2 (6 bases). There are 15 residues in the CDR3. V was cut by 4 bases and J by 3 bases, with 13 bases left in between. The V gene's germline CDR1 is SGHNT and CDR2 YENEEA. The CDR3 nucleotides read TGTGCCAGCAGCTCGCGGGATATAGACTACAATGAGCAGTTCTTC. Translating gives CASSSRDIDYNEQFF.

The chain combines TRBV6-5 with TRBJ1-2, with a tentative D call TRBD1 (6 bases). This CDR3 has 14 amino acids. Germline values: CDR1 MNHEY, CDR2 SVGAGI. V dropped 2 bases and J dropped 4 bases, with 11 bases sitting between them. Here the CDR3 DNA reads TGTGCCAGCAGTTACACCAGGGGTAGCTATGGCTACACCTTC. Translation gives CASSYTRGSYGYTF.

The V gene is TRBV15, the J gene TRBJ2-7; D uncertain. Looked up from germline, CDR1 is LNHNV and CDR2 is YYDKDF (reference sequence). With 0 bases removed from V and 1 base from J, the gap between germline ends came to 13 bases. CDR3 length: 16 residues. The CDR3 here is CATSRDRVRDSYEQYF. The CDR3 DNA is TGTGCCACCAGCAGAGATAGGGTAAGGGATTCCTACGAGCAGTACTTC.

The rearrangement uses TRBV19 and TRBJ2-7; D gene ambiguous. With 7 bases removed from V and 0 bases from J, the gap between germline ends came to 10 bases. The CDR3 has 13 residues. The germline V gene encodes CDR1 LNHDA and CDR2 SQIVND (reference sequence). The chain's CDR3 is CASTGSNSYEQYF. The CDR3 DNA reads as TGTGCCAGTACTGGCAGCAACTCCTACGAGCAGTACTTC. Variable domain in full (rest from reference TRBV19 and TRBJ2-7): DGGITQSPKYLFRKEGQNVTLSCEQNLNHDAMYWYRQDPGQGLRLIYYSQIVNDFQKGDIAEGYSVSREKKESFPLTVTSAQKNPTAFYLCASTGSNSYEQYFGPGTRLTVT.

The V call is TRBV25-1, the J call TRBJ2-7, with a tentative D call TRBD1 (6 bases). This CDR3 comprises 15 residues. V was pared by 3 bases and J by 1 base, with 13 bases between. The germline CDR1 and CDR2 sequences are MGHDK and SYGVNS. Here the CDR3 DNA reads TGTGCCAGCAGTGATCGATGGGACACGTCCTACGAGCAGTACTTC. As protein: CASSDRWDTSYEQYF.

The V and J genes are TRBV7-9 and TRBJ2-3, with a tentative D call TRBD1 (5 bases). The CDR3 has 15 residues. The V and J ends lost 1 base and 1 base respectively, with 9 bases between them. Germline V gene data show CDR1 as SEHNR and CDR2 as FQNEAQ (reference sequence). The DNA for the CDR3 is TGTGCCAGCAGCTTAGAAGCAGGGCGCACAGATACGCAGTATTTT. This encodes CASSLEAGRTDTQYF.

This chain uses TRBV19 with TRBJ1-6, with TRBD1 as a possible D gene (6 bases). Germline CDR1 reads LNHDA; CDR2 reads SQIVND (reference sequence). Trimming left V 7 bases short and J 6 bases short, with 13 bases between. This CDR3 has 14 amino acids. In nucleotides, the CDR3 is TGTGCCAGTACGGAGGGGGGATTTAATTCACCCCTCCACTTT. Translating it yields CASTEGGFNSPLHF.

The chain joins TRBV11-3 to TRBJ2-7, with 8 bases aligning to TRBD1. The CDR3 loop spans 13 amino acids. J gave up 4 bases and V 1 base, and 0 bases lay outside the gene matches. In germline, CDR1 is SGHNT, CDR2 YENEEA. CDR3 loop: CASSLGTGYEQYF. CDR3 DNA: TGTGCCAGCAGCTTAGGGACAGGGTACGAGCAGTACTTC.

The chain joins TRBV7-2 to TRBJ2-5, with 9 positions matching TRBD2. This CDR3 spans 13 amino acids. V lost 1 base to trimming and J lost 10 bases; unmatched junction nucleotides: 4. The V gene's germline CDR1 is SGHTA and CDR2 FQGNSA. CDR3 DNA sequence: TGTGCCAGCAGCTTAGAATCGCGGGAGGGCCAGTACTTC. This sequence encodes CASSLESREGQYF.